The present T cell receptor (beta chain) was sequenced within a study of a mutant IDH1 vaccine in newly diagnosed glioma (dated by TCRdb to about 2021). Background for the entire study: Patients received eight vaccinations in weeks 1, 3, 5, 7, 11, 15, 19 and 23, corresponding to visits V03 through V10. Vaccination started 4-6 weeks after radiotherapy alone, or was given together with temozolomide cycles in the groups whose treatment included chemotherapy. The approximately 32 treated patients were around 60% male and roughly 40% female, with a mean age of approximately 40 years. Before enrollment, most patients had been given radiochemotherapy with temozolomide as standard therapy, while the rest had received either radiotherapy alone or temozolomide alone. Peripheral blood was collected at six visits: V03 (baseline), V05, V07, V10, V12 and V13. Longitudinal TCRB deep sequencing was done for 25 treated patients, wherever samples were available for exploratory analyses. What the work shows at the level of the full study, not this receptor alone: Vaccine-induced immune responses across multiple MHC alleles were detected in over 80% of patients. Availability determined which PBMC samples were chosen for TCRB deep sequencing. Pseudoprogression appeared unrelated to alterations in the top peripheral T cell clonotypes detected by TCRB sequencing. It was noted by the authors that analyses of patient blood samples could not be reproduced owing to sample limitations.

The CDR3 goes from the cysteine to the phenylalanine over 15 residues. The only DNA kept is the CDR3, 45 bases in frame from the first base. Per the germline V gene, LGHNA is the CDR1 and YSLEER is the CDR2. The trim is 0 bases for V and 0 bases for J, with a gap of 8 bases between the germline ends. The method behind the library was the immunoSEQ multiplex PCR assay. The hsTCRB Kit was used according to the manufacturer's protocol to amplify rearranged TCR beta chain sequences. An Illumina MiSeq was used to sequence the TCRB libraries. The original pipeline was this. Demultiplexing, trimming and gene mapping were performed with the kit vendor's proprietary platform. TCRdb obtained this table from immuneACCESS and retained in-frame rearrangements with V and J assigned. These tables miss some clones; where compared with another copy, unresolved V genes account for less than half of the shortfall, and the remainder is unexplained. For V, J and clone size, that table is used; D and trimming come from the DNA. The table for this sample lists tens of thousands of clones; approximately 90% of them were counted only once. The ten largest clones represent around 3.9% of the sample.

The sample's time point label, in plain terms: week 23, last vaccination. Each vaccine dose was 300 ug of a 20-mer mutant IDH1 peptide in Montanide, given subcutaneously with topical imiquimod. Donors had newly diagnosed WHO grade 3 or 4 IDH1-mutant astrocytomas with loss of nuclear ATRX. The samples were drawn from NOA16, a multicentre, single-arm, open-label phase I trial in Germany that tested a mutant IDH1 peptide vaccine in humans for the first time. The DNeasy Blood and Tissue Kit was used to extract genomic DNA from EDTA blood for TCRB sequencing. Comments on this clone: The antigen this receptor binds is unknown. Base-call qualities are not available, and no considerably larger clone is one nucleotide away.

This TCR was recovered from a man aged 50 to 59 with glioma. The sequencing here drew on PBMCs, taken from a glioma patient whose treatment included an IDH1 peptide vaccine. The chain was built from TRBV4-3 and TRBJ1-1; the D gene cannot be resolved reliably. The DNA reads TGCGCCAGCAGCCAAGACACATGGATGAACACTGAAGCTTTCTTT. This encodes CASSQDTWMNTEAFF.